The clone carrying this TCR beta chain was counted between two and nine times. The sample originates from a study of PD-L1 blockade in urothelial cancer. Study context: Samples of blood were analyzed 3 weeks (second dose) and 6 weeks after treatment start.

Sequencing was performed with immunoSEQ multiplex PCR; in TCRdb, only in-frame clones are kept and a portion is missing. The sample includes some 74,000 clones, 70% to 90% of them seen just once. Time point in this sample: pretreatment peripheral blood. Between 1 and 8 samples, pretreatment and on-treatment, were given by each patient. The sequence came from a man aged 35-49 years with urothelial cancer. The sequences come from PBMCs, collected around atezolizumab (anti-PD-L1) treatment.

CDR3 region: CASSWGGFTYF. The CDR3 DNA reads as TGTGCCAGCAGTTGGGGGGGATTCACGTACTTC. The V call is TRBV6-6, the J call TRBJ2-4; TRBD2 aligns across 7 bases. Unmatched junction bases numbered 6, after V lost 4 bases and J lost 15 bases. The CDR3 has 11 amino acids. Germline CDR1 is MNHNY and CDR2 is SVGAGI (reference sequence).